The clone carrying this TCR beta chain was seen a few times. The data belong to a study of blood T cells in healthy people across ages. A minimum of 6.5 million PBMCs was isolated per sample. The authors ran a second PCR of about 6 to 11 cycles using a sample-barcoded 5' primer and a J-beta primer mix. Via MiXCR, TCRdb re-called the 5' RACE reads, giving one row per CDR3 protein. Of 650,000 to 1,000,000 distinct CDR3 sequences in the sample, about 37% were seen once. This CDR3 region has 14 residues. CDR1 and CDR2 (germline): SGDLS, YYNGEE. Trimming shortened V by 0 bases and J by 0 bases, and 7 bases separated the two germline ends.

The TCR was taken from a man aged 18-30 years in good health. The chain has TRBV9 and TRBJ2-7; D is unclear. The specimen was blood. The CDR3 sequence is CASSVDQDSYEQYF. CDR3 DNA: TGTGCCAGCAGCGTAGACCAGGACTCCTACGAGCAGTACTTC.